This T cell receptor beta chain was recorded in a study of T-cell memory formation after mild COVID-19. Overall study: Across donors, TCR clusters were largely donor specific.

TCRdb processed the 5' RACE reads anew with MiXCR; each CDR3 protein has one entry. The data hold 120,000 to 150,000 distinct CDR3 sequences, with 15% to 20% observed a single time. With 2 bases removed from V and 0 bases from J, the gap between germline ends came to 13 bases. This CDR3 has 16 amino acids. Germline CDR1 is MNHEY and CDR2 is SVGAGI. This clonotype has just a few counts. Its antigen is not identified. Overall study findings and caveats: Pre-infection memory contained some responding clones, which suggested that cross-reactive memory had joined.

V and J are TRBV6-5 and TRBJ1-2; the D is unclear. The source of this sequence is an adult woman who had mild COVID-19 (a few samples of this study predate the infection). Cell type and time point are not known. Sequencing was done on a sample of PBMCs or a T cell subset sorted from them (not recorded which). Written as DNA, the CDR3 is TGTGCCAGCAGTTACGTCGAGGCAGGAACTAACTATGGCTACACCTTC. Amino acid sequence: CASSYVEAGTNYGYTF.